This T cell receptor (beta chain) appears in the sequencing data of a study of T cell clonality in common variable immunodeficiency. Here immunoSEQ multiplex PCR was the method, and the copy in TCRdb shows in-frame clones only, minus some. The sample yields 55,000 or so clones, without any singletons. This clone was seen at least ten times. The CDR3 is cut off 3 residues early in the read; its end comes from the germline J gene. The CDR3 is 17 amino acids. Germline lookup yields CDR1 LNHDA and CDR2 SQIVND (reference sequence). Losses at the gene ends were 4 bases for V and 7 bases for J; bases not matched to a gene: 14.

The source is a person aged 18-69 years in good health. Sequencing used peripheral blood mononuclear cells. V and J are TRBV19 and TRBJ2-2, with 8 bases identical to TRBD1. CDR3 sequence: CASSNPPRGPLGGELFF. Incomplete CDR3 DNA: TGTGCCAGTAGTAATCCTCCCAGGGGGCCATTGGGCGGGGAG.